This T cell receptor beta chain was retrieved from a study of CD8 T cells in ankylosing spondylitis. Study-level results: Blood of patients with ankylosing spondylitis appeared to be characterized by a TCR beta motif of about 8 highly homologous variants. Reports say disease-linked clones showed up significantly more in matched ankylosing spondylitis synovial fluid.

The germline CDR1 and CDR2 sequences are SNHLY and FYNNEI. CDR3 length equals 17 residues. Trimming stripped 3 bases from V and 7 bases from J, with 24 bases between. Via MiXCR, TCRdb re-called the 5' RACE reads, giving one row per CDR3 protein. In the table there are about 500,000 distinct CDR3 sequences, roughly 13% of which are singletons. Many counts were recorded for this clonotype. Its cognate antigen is unknown. The chain carries TRBV2 and TRBJ2-5; TRBD2 might be the D (6 bases). Material: blood, either unsorted or a sorted T cell fraction (not recorded which). The sequence was collected from a male donor with ankylosing spondylitis. CDR3 loop: CASSDPAGGVLGGTQYF. In DNA, the CDR3 is TGTGCCAGCAGTGATCCAGCGGGCGGCGTTTTGGGGGGGACCCAGTACTTC.